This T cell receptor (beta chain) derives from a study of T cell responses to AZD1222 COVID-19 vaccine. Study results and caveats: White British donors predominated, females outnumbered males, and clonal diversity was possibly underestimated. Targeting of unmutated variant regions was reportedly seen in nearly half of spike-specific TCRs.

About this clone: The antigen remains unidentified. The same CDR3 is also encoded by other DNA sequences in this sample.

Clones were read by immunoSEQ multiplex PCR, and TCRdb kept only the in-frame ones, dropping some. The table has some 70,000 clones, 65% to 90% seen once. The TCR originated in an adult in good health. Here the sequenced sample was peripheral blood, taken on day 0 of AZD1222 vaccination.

The CDR3, as DNA: TGTGCCAGCAGCGTCGGACAGATTAATGAAAAACTGTTTTTT. Protein product: CASSVGQINEKLFF. The V gene is TRBV9, the J gene TRBJ1-4; weak D call: TRBD1 (6 bases). Germline assignment: CDR1 SGDLS and CDR2 YYNGEE. The germline V and J ends were trimmed by 2 bases and 4 bases, with 9 bases remaining between them. The CDR3 contains 14 residues.